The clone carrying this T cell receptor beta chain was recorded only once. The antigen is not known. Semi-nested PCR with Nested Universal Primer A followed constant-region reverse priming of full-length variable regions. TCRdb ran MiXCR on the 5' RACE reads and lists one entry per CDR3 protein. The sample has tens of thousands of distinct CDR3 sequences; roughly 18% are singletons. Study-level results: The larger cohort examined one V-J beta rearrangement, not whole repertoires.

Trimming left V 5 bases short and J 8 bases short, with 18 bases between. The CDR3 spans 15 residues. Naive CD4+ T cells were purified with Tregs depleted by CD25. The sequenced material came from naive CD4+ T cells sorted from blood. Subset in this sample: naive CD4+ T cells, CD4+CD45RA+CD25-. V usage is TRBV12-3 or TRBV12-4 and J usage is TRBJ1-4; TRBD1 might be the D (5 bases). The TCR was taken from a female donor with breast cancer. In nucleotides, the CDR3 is TGTGCCAGCAGTCCGAGGGGTAGGCTAGGCGAAAAACTGTTTTTT. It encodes CASSPRGRLGEKLFF.